The source of this T cell receptor beta chain is a study of shared T cell receptors in the human thymus. Germline assignment: CDR1 LGHNA and CDR2 YNFKEQ. The CDR3 length is 16 residues. Unmatched junction bases numbered 4, after V lost 4 bases and J lost 2 bases. Sequencing used immunoSEQ multiplex PCR; TCRdb keeps in-frame clones, though not all of them. Counted here are approximately 400,000 clones, just under 95% occurring once; the ten biggest clones make up approximately 0.02%. The sequencing sample was made of thymocytes. The source is a human donor. The chain links TRBV4-2 to TRBJ2-5; 13 bases align to TRBD2. CDR3 region: CASSRRTSGSQETQYF. CDR3 DNA sequence: TGTGCCAGCAGCCGCCGGACTAGCGGGAGTCAAGAGACCCAGTACTTC.